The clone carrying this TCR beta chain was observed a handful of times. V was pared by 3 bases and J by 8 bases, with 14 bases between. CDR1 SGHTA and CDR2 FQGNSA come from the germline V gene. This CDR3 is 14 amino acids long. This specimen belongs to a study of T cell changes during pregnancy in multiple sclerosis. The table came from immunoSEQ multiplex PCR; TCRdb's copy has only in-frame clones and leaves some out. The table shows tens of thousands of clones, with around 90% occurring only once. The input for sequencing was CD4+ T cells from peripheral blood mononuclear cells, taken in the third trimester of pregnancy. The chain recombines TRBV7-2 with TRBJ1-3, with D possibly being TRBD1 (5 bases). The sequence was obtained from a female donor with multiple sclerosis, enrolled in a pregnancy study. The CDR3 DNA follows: TGTGCCAGCAGCTTTCGGGGGATGGAGTACACCATATATTTT. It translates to CASSFRGMEYTIYF.